These 27 T cell receptor beta chains were all obtained from the same sample, sequenced in a study of blood T cell repertoires in COVID-19. Clones were read by immunoSEQ multiplex PCR, and TCRdb kept only the in-frame ones, dropping some. The repertoire consists of some 460,000 clones, with around 89% occurring once and the leading ten covering about 4.3%. The sequencing sample was made of peripheral blood. The receptors come from a woman in her thirties with acute or convalescent COVID-19.

The V and J genes are TRBV5-4 and TRBJ2-3; D not certain. V lost 10 bases and J 2 bases, leaving 8 bases between the germline ends. Germline V CDR1 and CDR2: SGHNT, YYREEE (reference sequence). CDR3 length equals 11 residues. The DNA of the CDR3 is TGTGCCGGCTCATCCACAGATACGCAGTATTTT. It codes for CAGSSTDTQYF.

The V gene is TRBV7-3, the J gene TRBJ1-1, with 11 bases fitting TRBD1. Germline values: CDR1 SGHTA, CDR2 FQGTGA. The CDR3 contains 14 residues. Germline trimming cut 5 bases from V and 6 bases from J; bases unmatched to any gene: 5. In DNA, the CDR3 is TGTGCCAGCAGCCTGGGACAGGGGGTCGCTGAAGCTTTCTTT. This sequence encodes CASSLGQGVAEAFF.

The chain couples TRBV2 to TRBJ1-3; D unclear. V was cut by 1 base and J by 0 bases, with 4 bases left in between. Germline V gene data show CDR1 as SNHLY and CDR2 as FYNNEI. The CDR3 is 14 residues long. The CDR3 sequence: CASSEDSSGNTIYF. CDR3 DNA: TGTGCCAGCAGTGAAGACAGCTCTGGAAACACCATATATTTT.

This chain joins TRBV5-4 and TRBJ2-5; 7 positions agree with TRBD2. The V gene end was trimmed by 3 bases and the J gene end by 0 bases; junction bases not matched to a gene: 8. This CDR3 has 16 residues. Germline V gene sequence: CDR1 SGHNT, CDR2 YYREEE (reference sequence). The CDR3 loop is CASSSGLQPYQETQYF. CDR3 bases: TGTGCCAGCAGCTCGGGACTACAACCCTACCAAGAGACCCAGTACTTC.

In regard to this clone: This CDR3 is also generated by other DNA sequences in the sample. The chain uses TRBV7-3 and TRBJ2-1, with 8 positions matching TRBD2. CDR3 size: 12 residues. CDR1 is SGHTA, CDR2 FQGTGA, per germline. The J segment lost 9 bases and the V segment lost 5 bases, leaving 3 bases of the junction unmatched. Here the CDR3 reads CASSPGTSEQFF. CDR3 DNA sequence: TGTGCCAGCAGCCCCGGGACTAGTGAGCAGTTCTTC.

The V and J genes are TRBV2 and TRBJ2-3, with D maybe TRBD2 (5 bases). Germline V gene data show CDR1 as SNHLY and CDR2 as FYNNEI. The CDR3 runs 16 residues. Trimming removed 3 bases from V and 0 bases from J, with 13 bases in between. For the CDR3, the DNA is TGTGCCAGCAGTGAGGCCAGCGGACCTAGCACAGATACGCAGTATTTT. Its translation: CASSEASGPSTDTQYF.

The chain uses TRBV3-1 (or the pseudogene TRBV3-2) and TRBJ1-2, with D possibly TRBD1 on 6 matching bases. The V gene lost 3 bases and the J gene lost 5 bases, with 16 bases spanning the gap. This CDR3 comprises 15 residues. Germline CDR1 LGHDT, CDR2 YNNKEL (reference sequence). The chain's CDR3 is CASSQAMSRGYGYTF. In nucleotides, the CDR3 is TGTGCCAGCAGCCAGGCTATGAGCAGGGGATATGGCTACACCTTC.

The chain links TRBV19 to TRBJ2-7; TRBD1 is a possible D gene (6 bases). The CDR3 loop spans 14 amino acids. CDR1 and CDR2 (germline): LNHDA, SQIVND (reference sequence). V lost 6 bases and J lost 5, with 17 bases in between. Here the CDR3 reads CASSTIQGPHEQYF. Written as DNA, the CDR3 is TGTGCCAGTAGCACAATACAGGGTCCCCACGAGCAGTACTTC.

The rearrangement joins TRBV25-1 to TRBJ2-5; perhaps TRBD2 as D (5 bases). CDR1 is MGHDK, CDR2 SYGVNS, per germline. The CDR3 contains 13 residues. The V gene lost 1 base and the J gene lost 4 bases, with 7 bases spanning the gap. The CDR3 DNA reads as TGTGCCAGCAGTGAATCCGGGGTAGAGACCCAGTACTTC. It is translated as CASSESGVETQYF.

The rearrangement joins TRBV15 to TRBJ2-5, with 11 bases that match TRBD2. The CDR3 is made up of 16 amino acids. The J segment lost 0 bases and the V segment lost 5 bases, leaving 5 bases of the junction unmatched. Germline-derived CDR1 and CDR2 are LNHNV and YYDKDF (reference sequence). The CDR3 DNA reads TGTGCCACCAGCGTCCGGACTAGCGGGCACCAAGAGACCCAGTACTTC. Its protein product is CATSVRTSGHQETQYF.

The CDR3 spells CASSEARGGYNEQFF. CDR3 nucleotides: TGTGCCAGCAGTGAAGCGCGGGGGGGCTACAATGAGCAGTTCTTC. The chain couples TRBV2 to TRBJ2-1; 9 nucleotides line up with TRBD2. The germline V gene encodes CDR1 SNHLY and CDR2 FYNNEI. V trimming: 0 bases; J trimming: 3 bases; junction bases outside the gene matches: 0. This CDR3 comprises 15 residues.

The genes are TRBV11-2 and TRBJ2-3; TRBD1 might be the D (6 bases). CDR3 size: 13 residues. From germline, CDR1 is SGHAT and CDR2 FQNNGV. V gave up 4 bases and J gave up 4 bases, with 9 bases separating them. The CDR3 here is CASSSRTADTQYF. For the CDR3, the DNA is TGTGCCAGCAGCTCCCGGACAGCAGATACGCAGTATTTT.

This sequence joins TRBV28 and TRBJ2-7, with 10 positions matching TRBD1. Per germline, CDR1 MDHEN and CDR2 SYDVKM. The CDR3 length is 12 residues. The J segment lost 5 bases and the V segment lost 8 bases, leaving 3 bases of the junction unmatched. For the CDR3, the DNA is TGTGCCAGCGCCGGGACAGGGGACGAGCAGTACTTC. Protein: CASAGTGDEQYF.

The chain recombines TRBV11-2 with TRBJ2-6; 7 bases are shared with TRBD2. The CDR3 totals 18 residues. The V and J ends lost 1 base and 3 bases, in that order; junction bases with no gene match: 9. CDR1 SGHAT and CDR2 FQNNGV come from the germline V gene. For the CDR3, the DNA is TGTGCCAGCAGCTTAGTTCGGAGCGGGGCGTTTGGGGCCAACGTCCTGACTTTC. As protein: CASSLVRSGAFGANVLTF.

V and J are TRBV5-1 and TRBJ2-7; tentatively, D is TRBD1 (5 bases). Germline CDR1 SGHRS, CDR2 YFSETQ. The CDR3 covers 14 residues. V was cut by 2 bases and J by 6 bases, with 15 bases left in between. CDR3 sequence (DNA): TGCGCCAGCAGCTTTTCACCGCGGCAGGGCGAGCAGTACTTC. As protein: CASSFSPRQGEQYF.

This clone was counted a few times. The V and J genes are TRBV19 and TRBJ1-6; TRBD1 is a possible D gene (6 bases). This CDR3 contains 14 residues. Germline V gene sequence: CDR1 LNHDA, CDR2 SQIVND (reference sequence). The V end lost 5 bases, the J end lost 9 bases, and 14 bases lay between the germline ends. CDR3 loop: CASSDYRDRSPLHF. As DNA, the CDR3 is TGTGCCAGTAGTGACTACAGGGATCGTTCACCCCTCCACTTT.

The chain links TRBV18 to TRBJ1-6, with 7 bases matching TRBD1. J lost 6 bases, V lost 5 bases, and 4 bases had no gene match. In germline, CDR1 is KGHSH, CDR2 LQKENI. The CDR3 length is 14 residues. The CDR3 loop reads CASSGDRVNSPLHF. In DNA, the CDR3 is TGTGCCAGCTCAGGGGACAGAGTTAATTCACCCCTCCACTTT.

V usage is TRBV5-4 and J usage is TRBJ2-1, with 10 bases identical to TRBD2. Germline loops: CDR1 SGHNT, CDR2 YYREEE (reference sequence). CDR3 length: 15 amino acids. V shed 2 bases and J 9 bases; nucleotides not matched to a gene: 8. DNA for the CDR3: TGTGCCAGCAGCTTAAAAGCGGGGGGGCAGAGTGAGCAGTTCTTC. It specifies CASSLKAGGQSEQFF. The variable domain in full, with the rest retrieved from reference TRBV5-4 and TRBJ2-1, is ETGVTQSPTHLIKTRGQQVTLRCSSQSGHNTVSWYQQALGQGPQFIFQYYREEENGRGNFPPRFSGLQFPNYSSELNVNALELDDSALYLCASSLKAGGQSEQFFGPGTRLTVL.

CDR3 residues: CASTGEVEAFF. Written as DNA, the CDR3 is TGTGCCAGCACGGGGGAAGTTGAAGCTTTCTTT. The V gene is TRBV28, the J gene TRBJ1-1; weak D call: TRBD1 (5 bases). The germline gives CDR1 MDHEN, CDR2 SYDVKM. V was clipped by 7 bases and J by 7 bases, with 10 bases between them. This CDR3 region has 11 residues.

The chain combines TRBV11-1 with TRBJ2-7, with 7 positions matching TRBD1. Unmatched junction bases numbered 8, after V lost 7 bases and J lost 2 bases. This CDR3 is 14 amino acids long. The germline CDR1 and CDR2 sequences are SGHAT and FQDESV (reference sequence). CDR3 region: CASTRDRGTYEQYF. CDR3 nucleotide sequence: TGTGCCAGCACACGGGACAGAGGAACCTACGAGCAGTACTTC.

The chain couples TRBV5-1 to TRBJ2-3; 7 bases are a match to TRBD2. CDR3 length equals 16 residues. Germline V gives CDR1 SGHRS, CDR2 YFSETQ. J was trimmed by 0 bases and V by 3 bases; bases with no gene match: 7. CDR3 loop: CASSSGTTTSTDTQYF. CDR3 nucleotides: TGCGCCAGCAGCTCGGGGACTACCACTAGCACAGATACGCAGTATTTT.

The chain employs TRBV5-1 and TRBJ2-2; D is unresolved. Trimming removed 3 bases from V and 4 bases from J, with 7 bases in between. The CDR3 covers 13 residues. In germline, CDR1 is SGHRS, CDR2 YFSETQ. In DNA, the CDR3 is TGCGCCAGCAGCTATGGGCGCACCGGGGAGCTGTTTTTT. It codes for CASSYGRTGELFF.

V gene TRBV29-1 combines with J gene TRBJ2-3, with 8 bases that match TRBD2. Germline trimming cut 1 base from V and 2 bases from J; bases unmatched to any gene: 5. From germline, CDR1 is SQVTM and CDR2 ANQGSEA. The CDR3 extends over 15 amino acids. The CDR3 nucleotides are TGCAGCGTTGAAGCCCGGGAGGGGGACACAGATACGCAGTATTTT. Its translation: CSVEAREGDTDTQYF.

The sample holds a few counts of this clone. The V gene is TRBV6-6, the J gene TRBJ1-1; possible D gene TRBD1, 6 bases. The CDR3 totals 12 residues. The germline V gene encodes CDR1 MNHNY and CDR2 SVGAGI (reference sequence). V lost 6 bases and J 8 bases, leaving 13 bases between the germline ends. Written as DNA, the CDR3 is TGTGCCAGCAGAAGGGGGACGGAAGAAGCTTTCTTT. It codes for CASRRGTEEAFF.

The chain links TRBV27 to TRBJ1-2; 8 positions match TRBD1. Per germline, CDR1 MNHEY and CDR2 SMNVEV (reference sequence). V was clipped by 6 bases and J by 3 bases; unmatched bases: 9. The CDR3 extends over 15 amino acids. The CDR3 sequence is CASSQGAQNYYGYTF. The CDR3 DNA reads TGTGCCAGCAGCCAGGGGGCGCAGAATTACTATGGCTACACCTTC.

The rearrangement uses TRBV29-1 and TRBJ2-3, with 8 bases that match TRBD2. The V segment lost 7 bases and the J segment 6 bases; nucleotides outside the gene matches: 9. The CDR3 spans 13 residues. Germline-derived CDR1 and CDR2 are SQVTM and ANQGSEA. DNA for the CDR3: TGCAGCGGAAATAGCGGGGTAGGGGATACGCAGTATTTT. Amino acid sequence: CSGNSGVGDTQYF.

The J gene is TRBJ2-3, the V gene TRBV7-2; 8 nucleotides line up with TRBD2. The V gene's germline CDR1 is SGHTA and CDR2 FQGNSA. CDR3 length equals 15 residues. J was trimmed by 5 bases and V by 2 bases; bases with no gene match: 6. The CDR3 is CASSLRGGAGDTQYF. The DNA of the CDR3 is TGTGCCAGCAGCTTACGGGGGGGGGCCGGAGATACGCAGTATTTT.